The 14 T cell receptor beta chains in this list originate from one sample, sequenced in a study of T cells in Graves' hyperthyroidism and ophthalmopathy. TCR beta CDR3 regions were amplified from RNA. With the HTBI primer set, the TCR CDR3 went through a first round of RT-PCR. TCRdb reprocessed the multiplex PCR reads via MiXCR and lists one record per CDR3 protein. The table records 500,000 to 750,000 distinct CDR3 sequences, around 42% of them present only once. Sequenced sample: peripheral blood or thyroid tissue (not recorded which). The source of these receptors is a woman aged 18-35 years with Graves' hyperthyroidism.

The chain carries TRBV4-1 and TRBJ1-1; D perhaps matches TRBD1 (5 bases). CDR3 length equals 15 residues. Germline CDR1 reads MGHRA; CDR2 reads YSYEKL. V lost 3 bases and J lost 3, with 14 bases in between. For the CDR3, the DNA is TGCGCCAGCAGCCATCGCGGGGGGTTGTACACTGAAGCTTTCTTT. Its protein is CASSHRGGLYTEAFF.

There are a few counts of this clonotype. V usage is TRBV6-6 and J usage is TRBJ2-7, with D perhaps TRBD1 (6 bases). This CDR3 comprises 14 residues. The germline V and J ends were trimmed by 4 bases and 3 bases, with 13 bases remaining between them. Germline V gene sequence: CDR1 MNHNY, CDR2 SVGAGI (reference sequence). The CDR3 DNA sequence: TGTGCCAGCAGTTCACAGGGAAGGGACTACGAGCAGTACTTC. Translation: CASSSQGRDYEQYF.

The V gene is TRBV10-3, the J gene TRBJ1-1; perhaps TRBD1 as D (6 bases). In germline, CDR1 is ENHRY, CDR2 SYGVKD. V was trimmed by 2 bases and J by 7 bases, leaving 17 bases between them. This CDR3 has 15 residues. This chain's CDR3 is CAISEPSRGGDEAFF. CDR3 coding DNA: TGTGCCATCAGTGAGCCTTCCAGGGGTGGGGATGAAGCTTTCTTT.

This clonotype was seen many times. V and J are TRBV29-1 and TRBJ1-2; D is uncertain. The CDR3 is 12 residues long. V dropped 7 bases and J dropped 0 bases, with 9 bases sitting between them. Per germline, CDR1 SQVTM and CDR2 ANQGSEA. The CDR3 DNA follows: TGCAGCGGTATAGGCCCTAACTATGGCTACACCTTC. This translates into CSGIGPNYGYTF.

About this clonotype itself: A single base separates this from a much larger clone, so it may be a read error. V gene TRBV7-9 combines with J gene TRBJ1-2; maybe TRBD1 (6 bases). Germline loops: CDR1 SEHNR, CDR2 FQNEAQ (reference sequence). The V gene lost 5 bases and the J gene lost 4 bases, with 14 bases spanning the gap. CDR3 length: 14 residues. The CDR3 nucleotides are TGTGCCAGCAGCCAAAGGACAGTCAGCTATGGCTACACCTTC. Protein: CASSQRTVSYGYTF.

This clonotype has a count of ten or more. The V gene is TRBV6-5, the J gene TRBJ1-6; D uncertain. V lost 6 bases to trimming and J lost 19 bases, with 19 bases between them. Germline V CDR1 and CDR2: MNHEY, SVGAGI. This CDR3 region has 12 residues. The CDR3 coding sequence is TGTGCCAGCAGCGACCTTCAGGCCTTACCTCACTTT. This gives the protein CASSDLQALPHF.

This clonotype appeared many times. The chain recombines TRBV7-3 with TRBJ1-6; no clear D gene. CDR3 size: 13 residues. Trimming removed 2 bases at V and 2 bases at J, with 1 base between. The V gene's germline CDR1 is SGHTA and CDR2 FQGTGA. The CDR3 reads CASSLAYNSPLHF. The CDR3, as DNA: TGTGCCAGCAGCTTAGCCTATAATTCACCCCTCCACTTT. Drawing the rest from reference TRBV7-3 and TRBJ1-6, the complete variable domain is GAGVSQTPSNKVTEKGKYVELRCDPISGHTALYWYRQSLGQGPEFLIYFQGTGAADDSGLPNDRFFAVRPEGSVSTLKIQRTERGDSAVYLCASSLAYNSPLHFGNGTRLTVT.

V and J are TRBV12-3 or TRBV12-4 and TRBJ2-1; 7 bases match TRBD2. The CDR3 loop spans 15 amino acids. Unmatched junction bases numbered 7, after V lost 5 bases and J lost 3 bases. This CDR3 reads CASSQAGKGYNEQFF. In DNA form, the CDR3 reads TGTGCCAGCAGTCAAGCGGGAAAGGGCTACAATGAGCAGTTCTTC.

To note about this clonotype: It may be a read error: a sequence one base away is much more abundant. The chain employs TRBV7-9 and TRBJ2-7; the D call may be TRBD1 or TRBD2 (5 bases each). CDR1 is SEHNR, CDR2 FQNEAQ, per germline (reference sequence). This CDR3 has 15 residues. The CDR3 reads CASSTTGSSSYKQYF. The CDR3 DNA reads TGTGCCAGCAGCACAACAGGATCTAGCTCCTACAAGCAGTACTTC.

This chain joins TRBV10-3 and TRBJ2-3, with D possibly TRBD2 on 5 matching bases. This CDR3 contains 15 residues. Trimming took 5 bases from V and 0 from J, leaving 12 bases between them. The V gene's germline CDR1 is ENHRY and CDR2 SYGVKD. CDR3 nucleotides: TGTGCCATCAGTCTCCGGGAAACTAGCACAGATACGCAGTATTTT. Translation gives CAISLRETSTDTQYF.

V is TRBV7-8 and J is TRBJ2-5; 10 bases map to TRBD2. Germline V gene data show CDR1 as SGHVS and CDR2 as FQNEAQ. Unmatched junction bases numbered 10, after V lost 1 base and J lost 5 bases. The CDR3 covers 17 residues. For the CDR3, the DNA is TGTGCCAGCAGCTTAGAGGGCCTAGCGGGAGTGGGGGAGACCCAGTACTTC. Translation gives CASSLEGLAGVGETQYF.

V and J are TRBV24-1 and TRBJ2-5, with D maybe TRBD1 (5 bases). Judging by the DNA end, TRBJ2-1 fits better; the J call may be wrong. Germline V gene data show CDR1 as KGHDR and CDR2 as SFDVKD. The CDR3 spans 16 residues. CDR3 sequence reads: CATSDGAPSQGLGQFF. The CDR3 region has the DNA TGTGCCACCAGTGATGGGGCCCCCTCTCAGGGTTTGGGGCAGTTCTTC.

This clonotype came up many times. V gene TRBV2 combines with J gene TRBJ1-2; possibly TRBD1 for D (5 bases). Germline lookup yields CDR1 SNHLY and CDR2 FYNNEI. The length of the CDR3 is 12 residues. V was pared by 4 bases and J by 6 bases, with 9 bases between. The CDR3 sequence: CASSVGADGYTF. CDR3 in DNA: TGTGCCAGCAGTGTCGGGGCGGATGGCTACACCTTC. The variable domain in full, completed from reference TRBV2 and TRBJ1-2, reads EPEVTQTPSHQVTQMGQEVILRCVPISNHLYFYWYRQILGQKVEFLVSFYNNEISEKSEIFDDQFSVERPDGSNFTLKIRSTKLEDSAMYFCASSVGADGYTFGSGTRLTVV.

The CDR3 loop is CASLADSDQPQHF. CDR3 DNA sequence: TGTGCCAGCTTAGCGGACAGCGATCAGCCCCAGCATTTT. The gene calls are TRBV2 and TRBJ1-5; possibly TRBD1 for D (6 bases). This CDR3 is built from 13 residues. V dropped 8 bases and J dropped 5 bases, with 13 bases sitting between them. Germline assignment: CDR1 SNHLY and CDR2 FYNNEI.